This TCR beta chain was retrieved from a study of blood T cell repertoires in COVID-19. Study information: Samples representing acute and convalescent COVID-19 were sourced from the United States, Italy and Spain. Nucleic acid was either cDNA or gDNA, and it came from T cells, B-cell-depleted T cells, or PBMCs.

The CDR3 has 15 amino acids. Germline V gives CDR1 SGHRS, CDR2 YFSETQ. V was pared by 4 bases and J by 0 bases, with 4 bases of the junction left unmatched. Original analysis: Nucleated cell counts were estimated from reference gene primer amplification. Method: immunoSEQ multiplex PCR; TCRdb's copy keeps in-frame clones and lacks some. That table supplies the V and J calls and clone size; D and trimming were determined from the DNA. Seen here are tens of thousands of clones, around 87% observed once, and the top ten hold over 6.5%. The receptor comes from a man in his 60s with acute or convalescent COVID-19. Sequenced input: peripheral blood. The gene calls are TRBV5-1 and TRBJ1-5; TRBD1 aligns across 7 bases. The CDR3 reads CASSQTGNSNQPQHF. The DNA of the CDR3 is TGCGCCAGCAGCCAGACAGGGAATAGCAATCAGCCCCAGCATTTT.